These T cell receptor beta chains were read from a single sample in a study of blood T cell repertoires in COVID-19. Sequencing was performed with immunoSEQ multiplex PCR; in TCRdb, only in-frame clones are kept and a portion is missing. Found here are 250,000 to 300,000 clones, around four fifths of them singletons; the top ten hold 4% to 4.5%. Sequenced sample: peripheral blood. The receptors originated from a man between 60 and 70 years old with acute or convalescent COVID-19. Both conserved end residues are part of each CDR3. A D gene is named only where the DNA matches it firmly. Not every row has a clone size; where given, it reads once, few, many or a size class.

>TRBV15|TRBJ2-2|.|TRBD2
CATSRSLAGGLTGELFF
TGTGCCACCAGCAGATCTCTAGCGGGAGGCCTCACCGGGGAGCTGTTTTTT
>TRBV29-1|TRBJ1-4|.|TRBD1
CSASSPRTGEIKLFF
TGCAGCGCATCCTCCCCCCGGACAGGGGAGATCAAACTGTTTTTT
>TRBV7-6|TRBJ2-5|.|TRBD2
CASSLGAGGHETQYF
TGTGCCAGCAGCTTAGGTGCGGGGGGGCATGAGACCCAGTACTTC
>TRBV28|TRBJ1-1|.|TRBD1
CASSETGGNTEAFF
TGTGCCAGCAGTGAAACAGGGGGCAACACTGAAGCTTTCTTT
>TRBV11-2|TRBJ1-1|.|.
CASSLLGPRGTEAFF
TGTGCCAGCAGCTTACTGGGCCCCCGGGGCACTGAAGCTTTCTTT
>TRBV7-2|TRBJ2-1|.|TRBD1
CASSYRTGDNEQFF
TGTGCCAGCAGCTACAGGACAGGGGACAATGAGCAGTTCTTC
>TRBV29-1|TRBJ2-7|.|.
CSVEAGTGLSYEQYF
TGCAGCGTTGAAGCGGGCACAGGCCTCTCCTACGAGCAGTACTTC
>TRBV6-5|TRBJ1-6|.|.
CASSFQGNNSPLHF
TGTGCCAGCAGTTTCCAGGGCAATAATTCACCCCTCCACTTT
>TRBV3-1/TRBV3-2|TRBJ1-1|.|.
CASSQVTGRVGTEAFF
TGTGCCAGCAGCCAAGTCACAGGGAGGGTGGGCACTGAAGCTTTCTTT
>TRBV29-1|TRBJ1-1|.|TRBD1
CSFKRAGQGGIGEAFF
TGCAGTTTTAAGAGAGCGGGACAGGGGGGTATCGGTGAAGCTTTCTTT
>TRBV25-1|TRBJ1-6|.|.
CASSVQGPLHF
TGTGCCAGCAGTGTTCAGGGACCCCTCCACTTT
>TRBV7-8|TRBJ1-5|.|TRBD1
CASSSTGGRQPQHF
TGTGCCAGCAGCTCAACAGGGGGCCGACAGCCCCAGCATTTT
>TRBV15|TRBJ1-5|.|.
CATSREGARSNQPQHF
TGTGCCACCAGCAGAGAGGGGGCTAGAAGCAATCAGCCCCAGCATTTT
>TRBV11-2|TRBJ2-7|.|.
CASSFPGLYEQYF
TGTGCCAGCAGCTTCCCGGGTCTTTACGAGCAGTACTTC
>TRBV28|TRBJ1-2|.|.
CASSYGTYGYTF
TGTGCCAGCAGTTATGGGACTTATGGCTACACCTTC
>TRBV3-1/TRBV3-2|TRBJ2-1|once|TRBD2
CASSQVRTSGVEQFF
TGTGCCAGCAGCCAAGTCCGGACTAGCGGGGTTGAGCAGTTCTTC
>TRBV3-1/TRBV3-2|TRBJ1-3|.|TRBD1
CASSPDRGLGNTIYF
TGTGCCAGCAGTCCCGACAGGGGGCTTGGAAACACCATATATTTT
>TRBV11-1|TRBJ2-7|.|.
CASSLGRGYEQYF
TGTGCCAGCAGCTTAGGCAGGGGCTACGAGCAGTACTTC
>TRBV3-1/TRBV3-2|TRBJ1-3|.|TRBD1
CASITTGVPGNTIYF
TGTGCCAGCATCACCACAGGGGTCCCTGGAAACACCATATATTTT
>TRBV2|TRBJ2-2|.|TRBD2
CASTASGGNTGELFF
TGTGCCAGCACGGCTAGCGGGGGGAACACCGGGGAGCTGTTTTTT
>TRBV9|TRBJ1-3|once|.
CASSVGQEPFSGNTIYF
TGTGCCAGCAGCGTAGGACAGGAGCCCTTCTCTGGAAACACCATATATTTT
>TRBV18|TRBJ1-5|.|.
CASSPGQVNNQPQHF
TGTGCCAGCTCACCGGGGCAGGTGAACAATCAGCCCCAGCATTTT
>TRBV6-4|TRBJ2-1|once|TRBD2
CASSGIGLAGAEQFF
TGTGCCAGCAGCGGAATAGGACTAGCGGGTGCTGAGCAGTTCTTC
>TRBV5-6|TRBJ2-5|.|TRBD1
CASSRTRAGTGGETQYF
TGTGCCAGCAGCCGAACCCGTGCCGGGACAGGGGGTGAGACCCAGTACTTC
>TRBV6-5|TRBJ1-5|.|TRBD1
CASRGQYPNQPQHF
TGTGCCAGCAGGGGACAGTACCCAAATCAGCCCCAGCATTTT
>TRBV4-2|TRBJ1-4|.|TRBD1
CASSQEGTEYATNEKLFF
TGTGCCAGCAGCCAAGAAGGGACAGAATATGCAACTAATGAAAAACTGTTTTTT
>TRBV7-6|TRBJ1-3|.|TRBD1
CASSPRQGGNTIYF
TGTGCCAGCAGCCCGAGACAGGGCGGAAACACCATATATTTT
>TRBV30|TRBJ2-1|.|.
CAWASSSYNEQFF
TGTGCCTGGGCCTCCAGCTCCTACAATGAGCAGTTCTTC
>TRBV2|TRBJ1-5|.|TRBD1
CASSEGPGQGQPQHF
TGTGCCAGCAGTGAAGGGCCCGGACAGGGCCAGCCCCAGCATTTT
>TRBV7-6|TRBJ2-2|.|.
CASSLIRGPNTGELFF
TGTGCCAGCAGCTTAATCAGGGGCCCTAACACCGGGGAGCTGTTTTTT
>TRBV4-3|TRBJ1-4|.|.
CASSQEEGINEKLFF
TGCGCCAGCAGCCAAGAGGAGGGGATTAATGAAAAACTGTTTTTT
>TRBV27|TRBJ1-5|.|.
CASSYSGQGDQPQHF
TGTGCCAGCAGTTACTCAGGGCAGGGTGATCAGCCCCAGCATTTT
>TRBV5-1|TRBJ1-1|once|.
CASSLQGVNTEAFF
TGCGCCAGCAGCTTGCAGGGTGTGAACACTGAAGCTTTCTTT
>TRBV14|TRBJ2-5|once|.
CASSPSSRGTQYF
TGTGCCAGCAGCCCCAGTAGCCGGGGGACCCAGTACTTC
>TRBV5-6|TRBJ2-7|.|TRBD1
CASRSFGTGEAYEQYF
TGTGCCAGCAGGAGTTTCGGGACAGGGGAGGCCTACGAGCAGTACTTC
>TRBV4-2|TRBJ2-3|.|TRBD2
CASSPGLAGWTDTQYF
TGTGCCAGCAGCCCCGGACTAGCGGGATGGACAGATACGCAGTATTTT
>TRBV12-3/TRBV12-4|TRBJ1-3|once|.
CASSLGGGNTIYF
TGTGCCAGCAGTTTGGGGGGGGGAAACACCATATATTTT
>TRBV6-1|TRBJ2-2|.|.
CASSGLRSELNTGELFF
TGTGCCAGCAGTGGTTTGCGTAGCGAGCTCAACACCGGGGAGCTGTTTTTT
>TRBV18|TRBJ2-3|.|.
CASSPRQGGDTQYF
TGTGCCAGCTCACCAAGGCAGGGGGGAGATACGCAGTATTTT
>TRBV6-6|TRBJ2-3|.|TRBD1
CASSNGQGPTDTQYF
TGTGCCAGCAGTAACGGACAGGGGCCCACAGATACGCAGTATTTT
>TRBV7-3|TRBJ2-7|few|.
CASSAGNYYEQYF
TGTGCCAGCAGCGCGGGGAACTACTACGAGCAGTACTTC
>TRBV27|TRBJ1-2|.|TRBD1
CASSPSGQMYSYTF
TGTGCCAGCAGTCCTTCGGGACAGATGTATAGCTACACCTTC
>TRBV11-2|TRBJ2-3|.|.
CASSQWQLRPREDTQYF
TGTGCCAGCAGCCAGTGGCAGTTGCGGCCCCGAGAGGATACGCAGTATTTT
>TRBV6-5|TRBJ2-2|.|TRBD1
CASRPGTGLGGELFF
TGTGCCAGCAGACCCGGGACAGGGCTGGGAGGGGAGCTGTTTTTT
>TRBV4-2|TRBJ2-1|.|TRBD2
CASSQVPTSGSRHEQFF
TGTGCCAGCAGCCAAGTTCCGACTAGCGGGAGTCGACATGAGCAGTTCTTC
>TRBV18|TRBJ1-2|few|.
CASSPDRNYGYTF
TGTGCCAGCTCACCTGACAGGAACTATGGCTACACCTTC
>TRBV7-9|TRBJ1-4|.|TRBD1
CASSGTGLNEKLFF
TGTGCCAGCAGCGGGACAGGGTTAAATGAAAAACTGTTTTTT
>TRBV28|TRBJ2-3|few|.
CASRRGGSTDTQYF
TGTGCCAGCAGACGGGGTGGTAGCACAGATACGCAGTATTTT